The present T cell receptor (beta chain) was sequenced within a study of cytomegalovirus exposure and HLA in healthy donors. Whole-study context: An early data release held some 89 million unique TCRs from HLA-typed donors.

PCR primers comprised 60 Vbeta and 13 Jbeta primers. Per the original methods: A later analysis counted 70 million to 85 million unique TCR beta chains, about 11 million shared. Assay used: immunoSEQ multiplex PCR; TCRdb lists only in-frame clones, some missing. The V and J calls and clone size are taken from that table; D and trimming were inferred from the DNA. This table holds 100,000 to 150,000 clones, over 70% found once. Study outcomes and limitations: Most sequenced TCRs were rare (though some public TCRs occurred in many donors).

A few counts support this clone. Antigen unknown. V gave up 5 bases and J gave up 0 bases, with 17 bases separating them. The V gene's germline CDR1 is GTSNPN and CDR2 SVGIG (reference sequence). The CDR3 runs to 16 residues. This receptor was taken from a woman aged 45-60 years in good health and CMV-seronegative. The sample comprised PBMCs. The rearrangement uses TRBV30 and TRBJ1-5; no clear D gene. This chain's CDR3 is CAWASGGSLSNQPQHF. The DNA of the CDR3 is TGTGCCTGGGCTTCCGGAGGGAGTCTTAGCAATCAGCCCCAGCATTTT.